This T cell receptor beta chain was identified in a study of shared clonotypes between healthy human individuals. About the study: The cohort had a couple of women and a few men, ages 18 to 49. Every donor yielded three CD4 naive, three CD4 memory, two CD8 naive and one CD8 memory plate. Overall study findings and caveats: Roughly 5% of naive CD4 clonotypes were common to a handful of donors.

CD8 cells classed as naive were CD45RO-negative and positively selected for CCR7, excluding terminally differentiated effector memory CD45RA+ cells. To note about this clone: Its antigen is still unknown.

The CDR3 runs to 15 residues. CDR1 and CDR2 (germline): MGHRA, YSYEKL. J lost 9 bases, V lost 0 bases, and 6 bases had no gene match. Generated by immunoSEQ multiplex PCR, the TCRdb table keeps only in-frame clones and is missing some. The sample contains hundreds of thousands of clones, approximately 95% of which appear only once. The sample was naive CD8+ T cells sorted from blood. The TCR originated in a woman in her 30s in good health. The chain recombines TRBV4-1 with TRBJ2-1, with 9 bases matching TRBD2. DNA for the CDR3: TGCGCCAGCAGCCAAGAGGGGACTAGCAGGGCTGAGCAGTTCTTC. Translation gives CASSQEGTSRAEQFF.